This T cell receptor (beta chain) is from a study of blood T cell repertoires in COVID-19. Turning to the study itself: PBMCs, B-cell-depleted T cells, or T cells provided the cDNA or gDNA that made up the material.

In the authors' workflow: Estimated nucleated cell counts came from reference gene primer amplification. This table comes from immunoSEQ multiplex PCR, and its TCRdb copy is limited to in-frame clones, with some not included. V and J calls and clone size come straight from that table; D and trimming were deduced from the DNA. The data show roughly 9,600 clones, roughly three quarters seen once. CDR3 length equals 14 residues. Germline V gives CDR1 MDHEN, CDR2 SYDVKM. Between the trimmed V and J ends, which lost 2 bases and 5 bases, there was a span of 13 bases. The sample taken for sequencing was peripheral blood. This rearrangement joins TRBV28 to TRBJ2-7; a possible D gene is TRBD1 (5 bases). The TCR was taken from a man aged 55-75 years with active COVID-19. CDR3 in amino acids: CASSLQGLLNEQYF. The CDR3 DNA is TGTGCCAGCAGTTTACAGGGTCTTCTCAACGAGCAGTACTTC.